The clone carrying this T cell receptor beta chain has just one count. In the authors' methods: Reference gene primer amplification in the assay estimated nucleated cell counts. Sequencing used immunoSEQ multiplex PCR; TCRdb keeps in-frame clones, though not all of them. D and trimming come from the DNA, and the V and J calls and clone size come from that table. The sample includes 220,000 or so clones, under 90% of them seen just once. The entry originates in a study of blood T cell repertoires in COVID-19. V was pared by 3 bases and J by 0 bases, with 6 bases between. This CDR3 has 14 residues. Germline-derived CDR1 and CDR2 are KGHDR and SFDVKD.

The rearrangement uses TRBV24-1 and TRBJ2-3; no clear D. Material: peripheral blood. The TCR was taken from a man aged 30 to 45 with active or convalescent COVID-19. In DNA, the CDR3 is TGTGCCACCAGTGATATCGGTAGCACAGATACGCAGTATTTT. This gives the protein CATSDIGSTDTQYF.